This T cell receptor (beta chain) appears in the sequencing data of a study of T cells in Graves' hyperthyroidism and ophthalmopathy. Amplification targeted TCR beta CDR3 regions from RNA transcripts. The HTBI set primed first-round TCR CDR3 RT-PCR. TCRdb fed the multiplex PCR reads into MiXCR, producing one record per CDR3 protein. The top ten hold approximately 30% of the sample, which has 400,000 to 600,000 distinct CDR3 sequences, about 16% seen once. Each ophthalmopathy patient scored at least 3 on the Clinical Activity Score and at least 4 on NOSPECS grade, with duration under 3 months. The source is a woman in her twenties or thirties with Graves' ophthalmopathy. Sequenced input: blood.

The CDR3 sequence is CASSGAGDRQTHNEQFF. CDR3 DNA sequence: TGCGCCAGCTCGGGAGCGGGAGACCGACAGACGCACAATGAGCAGTTCTTC. The chain uses TRBV4-3 and TRBJ2-1, with 8 bases aligning to TRBD2. CDR1 is LGHNA, CDR2 YSLEER, per germline. The ends lost 8 bases at V and 5 bases at J; junction bases unmatched: 17. There are 17 residues in the CDR3.